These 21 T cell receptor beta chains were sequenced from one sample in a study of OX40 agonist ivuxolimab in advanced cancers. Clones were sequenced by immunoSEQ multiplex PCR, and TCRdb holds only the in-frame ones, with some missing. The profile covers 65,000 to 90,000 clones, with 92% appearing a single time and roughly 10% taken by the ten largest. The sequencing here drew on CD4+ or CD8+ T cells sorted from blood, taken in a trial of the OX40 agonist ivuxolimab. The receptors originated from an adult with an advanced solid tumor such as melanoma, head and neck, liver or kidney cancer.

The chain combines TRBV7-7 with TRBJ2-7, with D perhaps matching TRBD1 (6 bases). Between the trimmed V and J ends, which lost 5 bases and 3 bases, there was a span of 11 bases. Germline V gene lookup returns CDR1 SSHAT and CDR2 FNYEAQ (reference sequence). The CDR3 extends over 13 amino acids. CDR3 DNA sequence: TGTGCCAGCAGCGTACAACAGGGCTACGAGCAGTACTTC. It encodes CASSVQQGYEQYF.

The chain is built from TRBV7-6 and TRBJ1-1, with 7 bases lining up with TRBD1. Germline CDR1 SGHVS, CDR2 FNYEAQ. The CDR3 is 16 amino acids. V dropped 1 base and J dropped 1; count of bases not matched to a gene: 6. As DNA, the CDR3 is TGTGCCAGCAGCTTAGGTCCCCGACAGGGGAACACTGAAGCTTTCTTT. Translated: CASSLGPRQGNTEAFF.

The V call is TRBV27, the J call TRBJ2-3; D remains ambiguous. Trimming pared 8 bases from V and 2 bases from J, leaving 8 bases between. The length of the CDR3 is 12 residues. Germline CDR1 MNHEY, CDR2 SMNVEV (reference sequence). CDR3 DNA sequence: TGTGCCAGCGGACCGGACACAGATACGCAGTATTTT. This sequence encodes CASGPDTDTQYF.

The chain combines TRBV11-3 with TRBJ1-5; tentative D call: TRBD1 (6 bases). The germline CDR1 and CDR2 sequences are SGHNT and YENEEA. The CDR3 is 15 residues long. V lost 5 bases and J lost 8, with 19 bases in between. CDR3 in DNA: TGTGCCAGCAGCCCTCTGACCAGGGGCCTTAAGCCCCAGCATTTT. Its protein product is CASSPLTRGLKPQHF.

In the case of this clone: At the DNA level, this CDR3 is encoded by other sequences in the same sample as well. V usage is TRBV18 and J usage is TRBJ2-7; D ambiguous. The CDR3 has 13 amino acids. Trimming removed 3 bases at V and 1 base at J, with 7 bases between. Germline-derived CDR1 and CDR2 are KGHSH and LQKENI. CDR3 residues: CASSPPASYEQYF. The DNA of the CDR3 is TGTGCCAGCTCACCCCCAGCGTCCTACGAGCAGTACTTC.

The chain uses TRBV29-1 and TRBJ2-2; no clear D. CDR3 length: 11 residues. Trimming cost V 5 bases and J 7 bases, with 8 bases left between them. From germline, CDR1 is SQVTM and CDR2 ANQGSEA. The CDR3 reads CSVTQLGELFF. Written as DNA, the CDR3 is TGCAGCGTTACACAGCTCGGGGAGCTGTTTTTT.

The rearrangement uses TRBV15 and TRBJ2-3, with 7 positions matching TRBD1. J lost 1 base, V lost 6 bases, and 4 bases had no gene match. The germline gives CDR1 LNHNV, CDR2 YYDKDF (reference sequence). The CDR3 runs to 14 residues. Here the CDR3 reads CATSRQGGTDTQYF. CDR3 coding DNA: TGTGCCACCAGTAGACAGGGCGGCACAGATACGCAGTATTTT.

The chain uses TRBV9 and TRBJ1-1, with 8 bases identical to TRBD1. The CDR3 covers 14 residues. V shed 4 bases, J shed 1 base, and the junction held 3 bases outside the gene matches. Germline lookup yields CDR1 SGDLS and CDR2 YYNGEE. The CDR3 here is CASSLTGGNTEAFF. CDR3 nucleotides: TGTGCCAGCAGCCTAACAGGGGGGAACACTGAAGCTTTCTTT. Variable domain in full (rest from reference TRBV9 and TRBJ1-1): DSGVTQTPKHLITATGQRVTLRCSPRSGDLSVYWYQQSLDQGLQFLIQYYNGEERAKGNILERFSAQQFPDLHSELNLSSLELGDSALYFCASSLTGGNTEAFFGQGTRLTVV.

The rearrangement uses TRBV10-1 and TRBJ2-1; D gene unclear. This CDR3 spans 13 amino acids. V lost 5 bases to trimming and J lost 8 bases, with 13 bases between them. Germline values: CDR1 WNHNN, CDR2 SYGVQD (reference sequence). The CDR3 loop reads CASSSSSVHEQFF. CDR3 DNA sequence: TGCGCCAGCAGTAGTAGCTCGGTCCATGAGCAGTTCTTC.

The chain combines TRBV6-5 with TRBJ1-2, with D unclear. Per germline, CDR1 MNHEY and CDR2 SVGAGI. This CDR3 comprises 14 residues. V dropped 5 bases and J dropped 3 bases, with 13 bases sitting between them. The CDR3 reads CASSPGGLYYGYTF. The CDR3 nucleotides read TGTGCCAGCAGTCCAGGAGGGCTGTACTATGGCTACACCTTC.

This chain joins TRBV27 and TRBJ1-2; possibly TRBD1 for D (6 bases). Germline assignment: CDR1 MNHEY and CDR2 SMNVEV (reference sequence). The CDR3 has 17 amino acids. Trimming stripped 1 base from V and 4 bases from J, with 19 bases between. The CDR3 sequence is CASSLLGGGSLFYGYTF. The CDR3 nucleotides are TGTGCCAGCAGTTTATTGGGTGGGGGCAGCCTATTCTATGGCTACACCTTC.

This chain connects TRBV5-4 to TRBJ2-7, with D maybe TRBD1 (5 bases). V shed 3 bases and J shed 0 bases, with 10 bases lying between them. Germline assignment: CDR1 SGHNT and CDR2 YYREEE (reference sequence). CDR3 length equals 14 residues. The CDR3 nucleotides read TGTGCCAGCAGCTCGTACAGGAGCTCCTACGAGCAGTACTTC. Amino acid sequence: CASSSYRSSYEQYF.

CDR3 in DNA: TGTGCCAGCAGCGGGACACCTACCCTATACAATGAGCAGTTCTTC. This codes for CASSGTPTLYNEQFF. The chain uses TRBV6-4 and TRBJ2-1, with D perhaps matching TRBD1 (6 bases). The CDR3 loop spans 15 amino acids. Per the germline V gene, CDR1 is MRHNA and CDR2 is SNTAGT. The V end was cut by 6 bases, the J end by 4 bases, with 16 bases between.

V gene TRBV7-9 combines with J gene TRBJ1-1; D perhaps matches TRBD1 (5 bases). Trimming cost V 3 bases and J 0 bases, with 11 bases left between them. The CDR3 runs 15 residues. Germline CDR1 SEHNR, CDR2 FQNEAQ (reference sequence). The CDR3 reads CASSFGGDLNTEAFF. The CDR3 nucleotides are TGTGCCAGCAGCTTCGGTGGGGACCTGAACACTGAAGCTTTCTTT.

The CDR3 here is CASSFGTEGEAFF. CDR3 coding DNA: TGCGCCAGCAGCTTTGGGACAGAGGGTGAAGCTTTCTTT. The chain carries TRBV5-1 and TRBJ1-1; 7 bases align to TRBD1. Germline values: CDR1 SGHRS, CDR2 YFSETQ. J gave up 7 bases and V 2 bases, and 5 bases lay outside the gene matches. The CDR3 consists of 13 residues.

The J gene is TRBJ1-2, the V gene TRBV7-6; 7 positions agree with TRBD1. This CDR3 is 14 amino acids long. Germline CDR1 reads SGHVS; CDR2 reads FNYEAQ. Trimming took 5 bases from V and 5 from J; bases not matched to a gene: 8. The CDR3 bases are TGTGCCAGCAGCGAAGACAGGGCCCAGTATGGCTACACCTTC. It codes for CASSEDRAQYGYTF.

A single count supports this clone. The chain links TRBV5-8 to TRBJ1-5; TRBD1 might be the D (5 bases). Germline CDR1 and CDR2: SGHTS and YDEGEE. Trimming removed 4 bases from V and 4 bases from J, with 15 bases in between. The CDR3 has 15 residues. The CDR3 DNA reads TGTGCCAGCAGCAGATCAGGGTCTGGAAATCAGCCCCAGCATTTT. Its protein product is CASSRSGSGNQPQHF.

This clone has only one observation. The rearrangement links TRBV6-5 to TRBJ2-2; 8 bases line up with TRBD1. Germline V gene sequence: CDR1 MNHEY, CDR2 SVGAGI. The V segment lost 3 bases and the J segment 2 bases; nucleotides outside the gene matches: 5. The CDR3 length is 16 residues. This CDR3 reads CASSYAQGANTGELFF. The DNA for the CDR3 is TGTGCCAGCAGTTATGCCCAGGGGGCCAACACCGGGGAGCTGTTTTTT.

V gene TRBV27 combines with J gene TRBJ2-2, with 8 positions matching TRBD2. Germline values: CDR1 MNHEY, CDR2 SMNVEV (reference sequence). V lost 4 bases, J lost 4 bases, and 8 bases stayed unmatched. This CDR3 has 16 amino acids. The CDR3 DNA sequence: TGTGCCAGCAGTTCCCGGGGGGGGGAAATCACCGGGGAGCTGTTTTTT. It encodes CASSSRGGEITGELFF.

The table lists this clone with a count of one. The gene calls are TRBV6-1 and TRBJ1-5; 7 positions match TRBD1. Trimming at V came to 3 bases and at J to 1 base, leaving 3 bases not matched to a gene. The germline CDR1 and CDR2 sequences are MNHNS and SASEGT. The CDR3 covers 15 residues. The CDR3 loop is CASSEFRGSNQPQHF. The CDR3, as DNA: TGTGCCAGCAGTGAGTTCAGGGGGAGCAATCAGCCCCAGCATTTT.

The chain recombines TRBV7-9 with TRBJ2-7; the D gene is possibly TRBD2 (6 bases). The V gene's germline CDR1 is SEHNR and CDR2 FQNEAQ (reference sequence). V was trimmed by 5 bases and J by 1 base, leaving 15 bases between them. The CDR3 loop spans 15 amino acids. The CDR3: CASSPPGDRSYEQYF. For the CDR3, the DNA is TGTGCCAGCAGCCCCCCGGGAGATAGGTCCTACGAGCAGTACTTC.